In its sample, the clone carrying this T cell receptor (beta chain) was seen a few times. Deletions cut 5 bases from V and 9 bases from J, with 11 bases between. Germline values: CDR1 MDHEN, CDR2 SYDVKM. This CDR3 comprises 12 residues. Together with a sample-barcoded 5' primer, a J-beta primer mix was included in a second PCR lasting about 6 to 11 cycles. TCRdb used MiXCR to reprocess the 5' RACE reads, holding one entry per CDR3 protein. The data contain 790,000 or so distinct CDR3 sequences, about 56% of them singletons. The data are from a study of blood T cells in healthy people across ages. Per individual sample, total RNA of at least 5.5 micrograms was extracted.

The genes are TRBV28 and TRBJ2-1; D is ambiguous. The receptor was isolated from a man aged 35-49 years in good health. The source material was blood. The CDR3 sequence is CASSPPFGEQFF. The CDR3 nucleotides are TGTGCCAGCAGTCCACCTTTCGGTGAGCAGTTCTTC.